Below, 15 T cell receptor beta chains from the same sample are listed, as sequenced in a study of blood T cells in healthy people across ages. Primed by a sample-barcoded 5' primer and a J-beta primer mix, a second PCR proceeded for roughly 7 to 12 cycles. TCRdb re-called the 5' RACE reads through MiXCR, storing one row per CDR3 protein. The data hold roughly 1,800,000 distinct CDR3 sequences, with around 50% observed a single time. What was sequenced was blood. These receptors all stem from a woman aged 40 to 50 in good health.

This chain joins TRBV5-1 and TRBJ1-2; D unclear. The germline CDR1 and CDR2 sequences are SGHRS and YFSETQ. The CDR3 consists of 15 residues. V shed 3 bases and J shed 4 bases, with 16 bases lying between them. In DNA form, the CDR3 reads TGCGCCAGCAGCTCTGACGAGTATAGGTCCTATGGCTACACCTTC. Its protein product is CASSSDEYRSYGYTF.

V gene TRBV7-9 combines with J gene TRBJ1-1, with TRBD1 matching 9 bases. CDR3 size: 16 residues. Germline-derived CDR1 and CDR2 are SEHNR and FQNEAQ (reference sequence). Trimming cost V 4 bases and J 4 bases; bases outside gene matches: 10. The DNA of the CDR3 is TGTGCCAGCAGCTCGGACAGGGGACGCGGGAGCACTGAAGCTTTCTTT. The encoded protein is CASSSDRGRGSTEAFF. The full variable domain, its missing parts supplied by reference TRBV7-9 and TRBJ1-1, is DTGVSQNPRHKITKRGQNVTFRCDPISEHNRLYWYRQTLGQGPEFLTYFQNEAQLEKSRLLSDRFSAERPKGSFSTLEIQRTEQGDSAMYLCASSSDRGRGSTEAFFGQGTRLTVV.

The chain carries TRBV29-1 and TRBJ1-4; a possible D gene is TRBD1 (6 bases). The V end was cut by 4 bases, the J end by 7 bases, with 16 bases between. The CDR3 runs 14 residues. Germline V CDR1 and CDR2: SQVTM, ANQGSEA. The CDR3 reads CSVARGLGGEKLFF. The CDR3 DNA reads TGCAGCGTTGCGCGGGGGCTCGGGGGTGAAAAACTGTTTTTT.

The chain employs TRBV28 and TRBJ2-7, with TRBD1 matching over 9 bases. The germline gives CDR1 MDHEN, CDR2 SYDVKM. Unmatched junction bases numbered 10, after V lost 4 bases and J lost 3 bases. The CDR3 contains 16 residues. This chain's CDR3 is CASSYARQGVFYEQYF. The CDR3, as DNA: TGTGCCAGCAGTTATGCTAGACAGGGGGTATTCTACGAGCAGTACTTC.

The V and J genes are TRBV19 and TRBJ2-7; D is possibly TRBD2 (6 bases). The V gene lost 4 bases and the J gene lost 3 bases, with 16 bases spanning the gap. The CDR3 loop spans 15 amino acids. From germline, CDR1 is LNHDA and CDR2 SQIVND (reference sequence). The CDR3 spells CASSKNRDSYYEQYF. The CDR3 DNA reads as TGTGCCAGTAGTAAGAACCGGGACTCCTACTACGAGCAGTACTTC.

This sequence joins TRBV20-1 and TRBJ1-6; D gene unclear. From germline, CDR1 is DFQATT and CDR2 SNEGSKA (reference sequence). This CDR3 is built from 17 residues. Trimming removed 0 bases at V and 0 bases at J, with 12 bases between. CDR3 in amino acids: CSARDLNRSSYNSPLHF. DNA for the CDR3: TGCAGTGCTAGAGATCTTAACAGAAGCTCCTATAATTCACCCCTCCACTTT.

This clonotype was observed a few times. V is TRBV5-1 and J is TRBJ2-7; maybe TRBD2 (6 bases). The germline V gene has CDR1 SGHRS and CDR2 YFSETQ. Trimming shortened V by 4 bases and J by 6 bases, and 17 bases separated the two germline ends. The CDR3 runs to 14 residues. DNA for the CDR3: TGCGCCAGCAGCCCGGGGGTAGGTGGTTCCGAGCAGTACTTC. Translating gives CASSPGVGGSEQYF. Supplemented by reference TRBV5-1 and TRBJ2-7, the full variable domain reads KAGVTQTPRYLIKTRGQQVTLSCSPISGHRSVSWYQQTPGQGLQFLFEYFSETQRNKGNFPGRFSGRQFSNSRSEMNVSTLELGDSALYLCASSPGVGGSEQYFGPGTRLTVT.

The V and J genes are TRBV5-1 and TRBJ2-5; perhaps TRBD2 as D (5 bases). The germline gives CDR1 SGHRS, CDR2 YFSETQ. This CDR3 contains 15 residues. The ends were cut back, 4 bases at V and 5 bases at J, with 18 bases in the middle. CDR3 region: CASSRTGLGLETQYF. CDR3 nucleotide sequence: TGCGCCAGCAGCCGTACCGGACTGGGTTTGGAGACCCAGTACTTC.

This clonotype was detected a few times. The CDR3 loop is CASSITEKETQYF. CDR3 coding DNA: TGTGCCAGCTCTATTACAGAGAAAGAGACCCAGTACTTC. This rearrangement joins TRBV18 to TRBJ2-5; D remains unclear. The V end lost 6 bases, the J end lost 3 bases, and 11 bases lay between the germline ends. The CDR3 has 13 amino acids. CDR1 KGHSH and CDR2 LQKENI come from the germline V gene.

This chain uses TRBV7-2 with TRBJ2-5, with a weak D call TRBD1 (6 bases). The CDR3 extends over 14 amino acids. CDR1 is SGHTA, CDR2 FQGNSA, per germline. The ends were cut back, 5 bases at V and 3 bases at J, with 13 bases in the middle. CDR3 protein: CASSRLRTEETQYF. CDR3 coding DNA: TGTGCCAGCAGCCGCCTTAGGACAGAAGAGACCCAGTACTTC.

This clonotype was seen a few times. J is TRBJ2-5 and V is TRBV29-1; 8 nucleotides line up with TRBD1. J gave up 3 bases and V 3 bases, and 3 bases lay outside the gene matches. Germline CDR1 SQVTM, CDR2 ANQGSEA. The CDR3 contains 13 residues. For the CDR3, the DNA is TGCAGCGTTGACAGGGACAGGAAAGAGACCCAGTACTTC. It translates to CSVDRDRKETQYF. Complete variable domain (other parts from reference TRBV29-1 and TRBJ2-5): SAVISQKPSRDICQRGTSLTIQCQVDSQVTMMFWYRQQPGQSLTLIATANQGSEATYESGFVIDKFPISRPNLTFSTLTVSNMSPEDSSIYLCSVDRDRKETQYFGPGTRLLVL.

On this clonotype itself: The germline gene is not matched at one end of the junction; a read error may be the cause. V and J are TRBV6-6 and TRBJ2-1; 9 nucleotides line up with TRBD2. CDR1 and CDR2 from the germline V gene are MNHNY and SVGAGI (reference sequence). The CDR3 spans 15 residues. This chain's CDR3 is CATSKSGGSYNEQFF. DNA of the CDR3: TGTGCCACCAGTAAAAGCGGGGGGTCCTACAATGAGCAGTTCTTC.

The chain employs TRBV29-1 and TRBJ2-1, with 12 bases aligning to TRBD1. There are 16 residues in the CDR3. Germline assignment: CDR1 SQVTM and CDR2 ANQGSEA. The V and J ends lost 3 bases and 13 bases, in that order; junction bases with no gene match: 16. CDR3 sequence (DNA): TGCAGCGTTGACCGGGACAGGGGGCTCCTCTTTGATACCCAGTTCTTC. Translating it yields CSVDRDRGLLFDTQFF.

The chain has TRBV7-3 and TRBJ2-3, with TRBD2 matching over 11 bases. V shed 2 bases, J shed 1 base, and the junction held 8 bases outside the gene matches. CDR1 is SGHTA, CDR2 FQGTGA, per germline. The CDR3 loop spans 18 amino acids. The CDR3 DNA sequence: TGTGCCAGCAGCTTATACCTAGCGGGGGGAGGGGGCACAGATACGCAGTATTTT. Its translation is CASSLYLAGGGGTDTQYF.

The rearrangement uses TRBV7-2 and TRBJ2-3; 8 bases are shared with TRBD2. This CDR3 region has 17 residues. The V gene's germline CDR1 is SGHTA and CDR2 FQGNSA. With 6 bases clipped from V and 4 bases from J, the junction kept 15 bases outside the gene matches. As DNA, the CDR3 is TGTGCCAGCAGACCTCCGGGGGGGTATTTGTCCCCAGATACGCAGTATTTT. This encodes CASRPPGGYLSPDTQYF.